The 5 T cell receptor beta chains listed next were all sequenced from one sample in a study of shared clonotypes between healthy human individuals. Only in-frame clones appear in the TCRdb table, and some are missing; sequencing was by immunoSEQ multiplex PCR. The repertoire includes under 1 million clones, roughly 92% of them detected once, and around 24% sits in the top ten. Naive CD8 populations comprised CD45RO-negative cells positively selected for CCR7, excluding terminally differentiated effector memory CD45RA+ cells. Sequencing was performed on naive CD8+ T cells sorted from blood. These receptor sequences come from a man aged 25-45 years in good health.

The V and J genes are TRBV7-7 and TRBJ2-2, with a weak D call TRBD2 (6 bases). This CDR3 region has 15 residues. Trimming took off 5 bases at V and 3 bases at J, with 13 bases between the two ends. Germline CDR1 SSHAT, CDR2 FNYEAQ (reference sequence). CDR3 sequence (DNA): TGTGCCAGCAGCACTCATAGCGGAGACACCGGGGAGCTGTTTTTT. This encodes CASSTHSGDTGELFF.

The chain is built from TRBV28 and TRBJ2-5; D perhaps matches TRBD1 (5 bases). In germline, CDR1 is MDHEN, CDR2 SYDVKM. Trimming removed 2 bases at V and 0 bases at J, with 7 bases between. CDR3 length: 14 residues. Here the CDR3 DNA reads TGTGCCAGCAGTTTAGACAGCTACCAAGAGACCCAGTACTTC. Translated: CASSLDSYQETQYF.

The J gene is TRBJ2-3, the V gene TRBV2, with D tentatively TRBD1 (6 bases). The V end was cut by 4 bases, the J end by 2 bases, with 16 bases between. The CDR3 is 16 amino acids. The V gene's germline CDR1 is SNHLY and CDR2 FYNNEI. The CDR3 region has the DNA TGTGCCAGCAGTGGGGTGGCAGGGGCGCCCACAGATACGCAGTATTTT. Its protein product is CASSGVAGAPTDTQYF.

The rearrangement links TRBV10-2 to TRBJ2-5; 9 bases match TRBD2. The CDR3 spans 15 residues. V lost 3 bases and J lost 0; bases outside the gene matches: 2. Germline-derived CDR1 and CDR2 are WSHSY and SAAADI. The CDR3 loop reads CASSETSGYQETQYF. CDR3 bases: TGCGCCAGCAGTGAAACTAGCGGGTACCAAGAGACCCAGTACTTC.

This clone was recorded only once. The rearrangement joins TRBV28 to TRBJ2-1, with D perhaps given as TRBD1 or TRBD2 (5 bases each). With 4 bases removed from V and 2 bases from J, the gap between germline ends came to 9 bases. The CDR3 has 14 amino acids. CDR1 is MDHEN, CDR2 SYDVKM, per germline. The CDR3 here is CASSYPGPYNEQFF. The CDR3, as DNA: TGTGCCAGCAGTTATCCGGGACCCTACAATGAGCAGTTCTTC.